Below are 20 T cell receptor beta chains sequenced from a single sample in a study of T-cell memory formation after mild COVID-19. MiXCR, run by TCRdb on the 5' RACE reads, gives a single entry per CDR3 protein. The data contain under 650,000 distinct CDR3 sequences, about a sixth of them singletons. Specimen: PBMCs or a T cell subset sorted from them (not recorded which). The source of these receptors is an adult woman who had mild COVID-19 (a few samples of this study predate the infection). Cell type and time point are not known.

The gene calls are TRBV5-5 and TRBJ2-3, with TRBD2 matching over 12 bases. Germline V gene data show CDR1 as SGHKS and CDR2 as YYEKEE (reference sequence). The CDR3 has 18 amino acids. Trimming removed 3 bases from V and 7 bases from J; junction bases left unmatched: 15. The CDR3 region has the DNA TGTGCCAGCAGCTGGGGAGCCACTAGCGGGAGGTCCGGAAATACGCAGTATTTT. Translated, it gives CASSWGATSGRSGNTQYF.

The CDR3 sequence is CASSLTPGAGANVLTF. Written as DNA, the CDR3 is TGTGCCAGTAGTCTAACGCCCGGGGCTGGGGCCAACGTCCTGACTTTC. This chain links TRBV19 with TRBJ2-6; weak D call: TRBD2 (5 bases). The ends were cut back, 5 bases at V and 2 bases at J, with 13 bases in the middle. The CDR3 consists of 16 residues. The V gene's germline CDR1 is LNHDA and CDR2 SQIVND (reference sequence).

This chain links TRBV29-1 with TRBJ2-7, with 8 bases that match TRBD1. This CDR3 region has 13 residues. V shed 6 bases, J shed 0 bases, and the junction held 4 bases outside the gene matches. Germline assignment: CDR1 SQVTM and CDR2 ANQGSEA. CDR3 DNA: TGCAGCGTGTACAGGGGGAGCTCCTACGAGCAGTACTTC. It specifies CSVYRGSSYEQYF.

This clonotype has just a few counts. The CDR3 region is CASSQAPGLAGLRYF. In nucleotides, the CDR3 is TGTGCCAGCAGCCAGGCCCCGGGACTAGCGGGCTTGAGGTACTTC. The V gene is TRBV6-2 or TRBV6-3, the J gene TRBJ2-7; 12 bases are a match to TRBD2. Germline assignment: CDR1 MNHEY and CDR2 SVGEGT. V was pared by 6 bases and J by 12 bases, with 15 bases of the junction left unmatched. This CDR3 spans 15 amino acids.

At least ten counts were recorded for this clonotype. This rearrangement joins TRBV18 to TRBJ2-1; 9 bases map to TRBD2. This CDR3 comprises 16 residues. The V gene's germline CDR1 is KGHSH and CDR2 LQKENI. The junction had 6 bases not matched to a gene; V was cut back by 2 bases and J by 4 bases. This chain's CDR3 is CASSPLKSGGYNEQFF. In nucleotides, the CDR3 is TGTGCCAGCTCACCATTAAAGAGCGGGGGGTACAATGAGCAGTTCTTC. Full variable domain (rest looked up from reference TRBV18 and TRBJ2-1): NAGVMQNPRHLVRRRGQEARLRCSPMKGHSHVYWYRQLPEEGLKFMVYLQKENIIDESGMPKERFSAEFPKEGPSILRIQQVVRGDSAAYFCASSPLKSGGYNEQFFGPGTRLTVL.

The chain combines TRBV6-5 with TRBJ2-7; TRBD1 matches 9 bases. CDR1 is MNHEY and CDR2 is SVGAGI in the germline V gene. With V trimmed by 7 bases and J by 2 bases, 6 bases remained unmatched. CDR3 length equals 14 residues. The CDR3 is CASISGQGAYEQYF. CDR3 nucleotides: TGTGCCAGCATCTCGGGACAGGGTGCCTACGAGCAGTACTTC.

This clonotype was seen a handful of times. The chain employs TRBV11-2 and TRBJ2-1; D is uncertain. Germline V gene data show CDR1 as SGHAT and CDR2 as FQNNGV. V was trimmed by 5 bases and J by 5 bases, leaving 10 bases between them. The CDR3 totals 13 residues. Here the CDR3 reads CASSLTWDNEQFF. DNA for the CDR3: TGTGCCAGCAGCCTGACCTGGGACAATGAGCAGTTCTTC. The whole variable domain, filled in from reference TRBV11-2 and TRBJ2-1, reads EAGVAQSPRYKIIEKRQSVAFWCNPISGHATLYWYQQILGQGPKLLIQFQNNGVVDDSQLPKDRFSAERLKGVDSTLKIQPAKLEDSAVYLCASSLTWDNEQFFGPGTRLTVL.

CDR3 region: CASSPQQGETGELFF. In DNA form, the CDR3 reads TGTGCCAGCTCACCACAACAGGGGGAGACCGGGGAGCTGTTTTTT. V is TRBV18 and J is TRBJ2-2, with TRBD1 matching over 8 bases. V lost 1 base, J lost 5 bases, and 3 bases stayed unmatched. Germline values: CDR1 KGHSH, CDR2 LQKENI. The CDR3 has 15 amino acids.

CDR3: CSGGPALEQFF. The CDR3 DNA reads TGCAGCGGGGGCCCGGCCCTTGAGCAGTTCTTC. The V gene is TRBV29-1, the J gene TRBJ2-1, with D possibly matching TRBD1 (5 bases). Looked up from germline, CDR1 is SQVTM and CDR2 is ANQGSEA. The CDR3 runs to 11 residues. Trimming shortened V by 7 bases and J by 9 bases, and 13 bases separated the two germline ends.

In its sample, this clonotype was seen a few times. The chain employs TRBV20-1 and TRBJ2-1; 7 bases map to TRBD1. The germline gives CDR1 DFQATT, CDR2 SNEGSKA (reference sequence). Trimming at V came to 4 bases and at J to 0 bases, leaving 6 bases not matched to a gene. The CDR3 has 15 residues. In DNA form, the CDR3 reads TGCAGTGCTAACCGACAGGGAAGCTCCTACAATGAGCAGTTCTTC. Translation gives CSANRQGSSYNEQFF.

The rearrangement links TRBV5-1 to TRBJ2-3; D unresolved. Germline CDR1 and CDR2: SGHRS and YFSETQ. The length of the CDR3 is 12 residues. Trimming took 1 base from V and 6 from J, leaving 6 bases between them. The CDR3 loop is CASSLKGDTQYF. The DNA of the CDR3 is TGCGCCAGCAGCTTGAAAGGTGATACGCAGTATTTT.

The J gene is TRBJ2-4, the V gene TRBV6-6; unclear D gene. Germline V CDR1 and CDR2: MNHNY, SVGAGI (reference sequence). The CDR3 sequence is 14 residues long. V lost 2 bases and J 6 bases, leaving 11 bases between the germline ends. The CDR3 here is CASSYVAGGNIQYF. DNA for the CDR3: TGTGCCAGCAGTTACGTGGCAGGCGGAAACATTCAGTACTTC.

This clonotype was counted only a few times. The genes are TRBV20-1 and TRBJ1-2; D call uncertain. The V gene's germline CDR1 is DFQATT and CDR2 SNEGSKA (reference sequence). V lost 2 bases to trimming and J lost 4 bases, with 17 bases between them. The CDR3 sequence is 15 residues long. The CDR3 nucleotides read TGCAGTGCTAGACCTCCCCAGAAACCGACCTATGGCTACACCTTC. As protein: CSARPPQKPTYGYTF.

This clonotype was found many times. This sequence joins TRBV11-1 and TRBJ2-1; the D is unclear. Trimming left V 5 bases short and J 11 bases short, with 13 bases between. The CDR3 totals 12 residues. Looked up from germline, CDR1 is SGHAT and CDR2 is FQDESV (reference sequence). The CDR3: CASSVDSMQQFF. The CDR3 DNA is TGTGCCAGCAGCGTCGACTCGATGCAGCAGTTCTTC.

The V gene is TRBV7-3, the J gene TRBJ2-3; unclear D gene. With 6 bases removed from V and 1 base from J, the gap between germline ends came to 14 bases. Germline V gene lookup returns CDR1 SGHTA and CDR2 FQGTGA. The CDR3 totals 15 residues. CDR3 nucleotide sequence: TGTGCCAGCAGTCGAATGGGCGACGGCACAGATACGCAGTATTTT. Residues: CASSRMGDGTDTQYF.

This clonotype was seen only a few times. The V call is TRBV12-3 or TRBV12-4, the J call TRBJ1-5, with TRBD1 as a possible D gene (5 bases). CDR3 length: 13 amino acids. The ends were cut back, 8 bases at V and 1 base at J, with 9 bases in the middle. The CDR3, as DNA: TGTGCCAGCGCGACAGCCAGCAATCAGCCCCAGCATTTT. Its translation: CASATASNQPQHF.

The J gene is TRBJ2-7, the V gene TRBV25-1, with a possible D match to TRBD1 (6 bases). The germline V gene has CDR1 MGHDK and CDR2 SYGVNS. The CDR3 has 14 residues. Trimming took off 6 bases at V and 4 bases at J, with 16 bases between the two ends. The CDR3 sequence: CASSQQGSIYEQYF. The CDR3 DNA reads as TGTGCCAGCAGCCAACAGGGTTCCATATACGAGCAGTACTTC.

The chain carries TRBV24-1 and TRBJ2-1, with D perhaps TRBD2 (5 bases). The CDR3 is 13 residues long. Trimming took off 12 bases at V and 2 bases at J, with 13 bases between the two ends. Germline values: CDR1 KGHDR, CDR2 SFDVKD. The CDR3 here is CAAQTGAYNEQFF. The CDR3 coding sequence is TGTGCCGCTCAAACCGGGGCCTACAATGAGCAGTTCTTC.

The chain has TRBV7-2 and TRBJ2-5; TRBD2 aligns across 14 bases. The V gene's germline CDR1 is SGHTA and CDR2 FQGNSA. Unmatched junction bases numbered 3, after V lost 6 bases and J lost 6 bases. The CDR3 spans 14 residues. CDR3 region: CASRRLAGGKTQYF. CDR3 bases: TGTGCCAGCAGGAGACTAGCGGGAGGGAAGACCCAGTACTTC.

The chain joins TRBV5-1 to TRBJ2-5, with 10 positions matching TRBD2. The trim removed 4 bases at V and 2 bases at J, leaving 5 bases unmatched. Germline values: CDR1 SGHRS, CDR2 YFSETQ. The CDR3 runs to 15 residues. The CDR3 DNA follows: TGCGCCAGCAGCCCATCTAGCGGGGGACAAGAGACCCAGTACTTC. Protein product: CASSPSSGGQETQYF. The full variable domain, its missing parts supplied by reference TRBV5-1 and TRBJ2-5, is KAGVTQTPRYLIKTRGQQVTLSCSPISGHRSVSWYQQTPGQGLQFLFEYFSETQRNKGNFPGRFSGRQFSNSRSEMNVSTLELGDSALYLCASSPSSGGQETQYFGPGTRLLVL.